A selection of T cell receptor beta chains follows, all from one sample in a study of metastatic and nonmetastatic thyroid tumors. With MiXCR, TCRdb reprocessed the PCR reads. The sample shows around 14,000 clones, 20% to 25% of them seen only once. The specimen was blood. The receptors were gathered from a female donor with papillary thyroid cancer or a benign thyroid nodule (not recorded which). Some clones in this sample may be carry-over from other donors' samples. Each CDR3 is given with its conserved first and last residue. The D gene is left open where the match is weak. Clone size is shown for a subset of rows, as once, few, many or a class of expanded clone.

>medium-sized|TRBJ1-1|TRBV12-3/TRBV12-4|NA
CASSREWTVSEAFF
TGTGCCAGCAGCCGAGAATGGACAGTCTCTGAAGCTTTCTTT
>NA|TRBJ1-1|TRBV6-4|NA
CASRKYRGGTEALF
TGTGCCAGCAGGAAATATAGGGGTGGCACTGAAGCTTTATTT
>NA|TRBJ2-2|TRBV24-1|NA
CATSDLDGTFNTGELFF
TGTGCCACCAGTGATTTGGACGGGACATTTAACACCGGGGAGCTGTTTTTT
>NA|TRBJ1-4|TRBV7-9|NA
CASSLGAVVATNEKLFF
TGTGCCAGCAGCTTAGGGGCGGTGGTCGCAACTAATGAAAAACTGTTTTTT
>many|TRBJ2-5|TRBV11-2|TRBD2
CASSILAGGAGTQYF
TGTGCCAGCAGCATCCTAGCGGGGGGCGCTGGGACCCAGTACTTC
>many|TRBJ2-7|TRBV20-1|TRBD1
CSAVSGPGGYEQYF
TGCAGTGCTGTCTCTGGTCCAGGGGGCTACGAGCAGTACTTC
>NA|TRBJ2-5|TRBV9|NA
CASSSSGFRETQYF
TGTGCCAGCAGCTCCAGCGGGTTCCGGGAGACCCAGTACTTC
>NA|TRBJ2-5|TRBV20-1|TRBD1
CSATNRDRVTIQYF
TGCAGTGCTACCAACCGTGACAGGGTCACGATCCAGTACTTC
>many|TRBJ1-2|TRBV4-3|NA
CASSQDWAGREIDGYTF
TGCGCCAGCAGCCAAGATTGGGCAGGAAGGGAAATCGATGGCTACACCTTC
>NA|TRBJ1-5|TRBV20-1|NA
CSARDAGGNQPQHF
TGCAGTGCTAGAGATGCGGGGGGGAATCAGCCCCAGCATTTT
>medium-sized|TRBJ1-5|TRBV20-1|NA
CSARDPDSNQPQHF
TGCAGTGCTAGAGATCCAGACAGCAATCAGCCCCAGCATTTT
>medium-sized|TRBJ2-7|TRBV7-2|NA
CASSLGYYEQYF
TGTGCCAGCAGCCTAGGATACTACGAGCAGTACTTC
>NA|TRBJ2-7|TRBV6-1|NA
CASTRPGHTNRVEQYF
TGTGCCAGCACAAGACCGGGACACACCAACAGGGTCGAGCAGTACTTC